This T cell receptor beta chain was observed in a study of blood T cell repertoires in COVID-19. The assay was immunoSEQ multiplex PCR, and TCRdb's table has in-frame clones only and misses some. This sample yields approximately 150,000 clones, of which 80% to 85% are seen a single time; roughly 4.9% belongs to the top ten. Sequencing was performed on PBMCs or T cells enriched from blood (not recorded which). The TCR comes from a man in his 70s who had been exposed to COVID-19.

CDR3 bases: TGCGCCAGCAGCAGGCGGACTAGCGGGGGGAAGACAGATACGCAGTATTTT. It translates to CASSRRTSGGKTDTQYF. The V gene is TRBV5-1, the J gene TRBJ2-3; 14 bases are shared with TRBD2. CDR3 size: 17 residues. Trimming at V came to 4 bases and at J to 3 bases, leaving 7 bases not matched to a gene. Germline CDR1 and CDR2: SGHRS and YFSETQ.